This TCR beta chain appears in the sequencing data of a study of response to subunit inactivated influenza vaccine. Findings and caveats of the study: Every seasonal influenza vaccination brings in few new T cells, the authors suggested.

A single record per CDR3 protein comes from TCRdb applying MiXCR to the RT-PCR reads. The sample includes about 520,000 distinct CDR3 sequences, approximately 7.7% seen only once; the top ten take about 12%. The V gene's germline CDR1 is DFQATT and CDR2 SNEGSKA (reference sequence). With 4 bases removed from V and 1 base from J, the gap between germline ends came to 5 bases. The CDR3 has 12 amino acids. This clonotype was counted ten times or more. The antigen remains undetermined. The receptor comes from a man aged 45 to 70 who received an inactivated influenza vaccine. The V call is TRBV20-1, the J call TRBJ2-1; D not resolved. The starting material was PBMCs from blood, obtained 23 to 25 months after vaccination. Here the CDR3 reads CSATPSYNEQFF. DNA of the CDR3: TGCAGTGCTACTCCTTCCTACAATGAGCAGTTCTTC.